This T cell receptor (beta chain) emerged from a study of blood T cell repertoires in COVID-19. For the study at large: Acute and convalescent COVID-19 samples came from the United States, Italy and Spain. T cells, B-cell-depleted T cells, or PBMCs supplied cDNA or gDNA.

Trimming at V came to 0 bases and at J to 1 base, leaving 3 bases not matched to a gene. CDR1 LNHDA and CDR2 SQIVND come from the germline V gene (reference sequence). The CDR3 contains 16 residues. Data came from immunoSEQ multiplex PCR; TCRdb stores just in-frame clones and leaves some out. Among approximately 490,000 clones listed, roughly nine tenths were seen once. Clinical history reported by participants formed the basis on which cohorts were assigned. Recovered status applied to Cohort 3 donors who had two consecutive negative PCRs. It also applied to those with clearance or with symptom resolution.

Sequenced input: PBMCs or T cells enriched from blood (not recorded which). This TCR derives from a woman aged 18-29 years who had recovered from COVID-19. The rearrangement joins TRBV19 to TRBJ1-5; the match to TRBD1 covers 7 bases. The chain's CDR3 is CASSIEGGRSNQPQHF. CDR3 DNA sequence: TGTGCCAGTAGTATAGAAGGGGGCAGAAGCAATCAGCCCCAGCATTTT.